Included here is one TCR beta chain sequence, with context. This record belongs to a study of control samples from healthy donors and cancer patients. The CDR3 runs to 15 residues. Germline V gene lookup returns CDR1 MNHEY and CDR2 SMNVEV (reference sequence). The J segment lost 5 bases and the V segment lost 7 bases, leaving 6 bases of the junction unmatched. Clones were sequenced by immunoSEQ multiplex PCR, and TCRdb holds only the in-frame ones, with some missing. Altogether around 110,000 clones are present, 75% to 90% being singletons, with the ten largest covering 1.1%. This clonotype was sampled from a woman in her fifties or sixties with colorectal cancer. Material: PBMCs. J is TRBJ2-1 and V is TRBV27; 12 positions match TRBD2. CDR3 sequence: CASNQLAGGDNEQFF. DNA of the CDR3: TGTGCCAGCAACCAACTAGCGGGAGGAGACAATGAGCAGTTCTTC.